This TCR beta chain is drawn from a study of T cells in Graves' hyperthyroidism and ophthalmopathy. There are 13 residues in the CDR3. Per germline, CDR1 MNHNS and CDR2 SASEGT. Between the trimmed V and J ends, which lost 3 bases and 2 bases, there was a span of 5 bases. RNA transcripts served as the template for amplifying TCR beta CDR3 regions. The study used the HTBI primer set for a first-round RT-PCR of the TCR CDR3. TCRdb processed the multiplex PCR reads anew with MiXCR; each CDR3 protein has one entry. Counted here are 500,000 to 650,000 distinct CDR3 sequences, 35% to 50% occurring once; the ten biggest clones make up 44%. At least ten counts were recorded for this clonotype.

The sequencing sample was made of peripheral blood or thyroid tissue (not recorded which). The TCR originated in an adult woman with Graves' disease, either hyperthyroidism or ophthalmopathy (not recorded which). V usage is TRBV6-1 and J usage is TRBJ1-5; D ambiguous. Written as DNA, the CDR3 is TGTGCCAGCAGTGAGTCGGGCAATCAGCCCCAGCATTTT. Its translation: CASSESGNQPQHF.